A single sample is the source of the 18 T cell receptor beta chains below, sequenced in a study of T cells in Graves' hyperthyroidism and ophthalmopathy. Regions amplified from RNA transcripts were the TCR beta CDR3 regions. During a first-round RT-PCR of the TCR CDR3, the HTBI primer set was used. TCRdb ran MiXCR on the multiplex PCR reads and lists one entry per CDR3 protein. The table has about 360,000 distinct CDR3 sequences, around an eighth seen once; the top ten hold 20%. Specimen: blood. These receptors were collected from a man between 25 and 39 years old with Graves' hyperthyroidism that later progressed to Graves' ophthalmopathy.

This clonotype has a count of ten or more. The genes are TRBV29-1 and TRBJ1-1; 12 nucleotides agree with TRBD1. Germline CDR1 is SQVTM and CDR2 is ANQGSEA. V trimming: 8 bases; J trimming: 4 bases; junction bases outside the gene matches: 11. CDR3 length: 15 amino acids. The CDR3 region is CSSRGTGGRGTEAFF. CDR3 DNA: TGCAGCTCTCGGGGGACAGGGGGCAGGGGCACTGAAGCTTTCTTT.

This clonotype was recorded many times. The chain's CDR3 is CASSFSRDRGSYEQYF. In DNA form, the CDR3 reads TGTGCCAGCAGTTTTAGCAGGGACAGGGGCTCCTACGAGCAGTACTTC. This rearrangement joins TRBV27 to TRBJ2-7; 10 positions agree with TRBD1. J lost 0 bases, V lost 3 bases, and 5 bases had no gene match. The CDR3 is 16 residues long. Germline values: CDR1 MNHEY, CDR2 SMNVEV (reference sequence).

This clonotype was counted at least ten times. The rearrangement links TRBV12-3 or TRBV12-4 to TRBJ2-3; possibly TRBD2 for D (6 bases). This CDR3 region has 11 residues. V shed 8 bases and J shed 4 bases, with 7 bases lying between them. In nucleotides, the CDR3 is TGTGCCAGCGGGGAGGCAGATACGCAGTATTTT. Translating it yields CASGEADTQYF.

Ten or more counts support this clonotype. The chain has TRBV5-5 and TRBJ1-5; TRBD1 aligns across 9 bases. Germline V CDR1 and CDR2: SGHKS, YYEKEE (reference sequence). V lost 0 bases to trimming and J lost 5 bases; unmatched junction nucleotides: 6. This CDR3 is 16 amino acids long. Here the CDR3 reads CASSLEGGTGYQPQHF. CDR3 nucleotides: TGTGCCAGCAGCTTGGAAGGGGGGACAGGGTATCAGCCCCAGCATTTT.

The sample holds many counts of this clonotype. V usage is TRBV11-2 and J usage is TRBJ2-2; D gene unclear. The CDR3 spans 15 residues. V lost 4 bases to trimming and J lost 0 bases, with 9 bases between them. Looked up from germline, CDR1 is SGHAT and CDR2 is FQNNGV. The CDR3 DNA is TGTGCCAGCAGCTCGGACCTTTCGAACACCGGGGAGCTGTTTTTT. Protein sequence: CASSSDLSNTGELFF.

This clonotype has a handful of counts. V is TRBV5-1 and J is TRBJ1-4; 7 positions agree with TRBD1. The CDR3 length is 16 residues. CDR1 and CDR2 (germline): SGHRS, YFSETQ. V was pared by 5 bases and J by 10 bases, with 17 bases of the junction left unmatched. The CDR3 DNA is TGCGCCAGCAGTCCCGAGGGGGCCCCCCTGACCGGAAAACTGTTTTTT. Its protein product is CASSPEGAPLTGKLFF.

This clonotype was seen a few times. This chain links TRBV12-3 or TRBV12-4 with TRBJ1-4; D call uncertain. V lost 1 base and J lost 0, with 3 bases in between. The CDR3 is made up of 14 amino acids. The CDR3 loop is CASSLEPTNEKLFF. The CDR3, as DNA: TGTGCCAGCAGTTTAGAACCAACTAATGAAAAACTGTTTTTT.

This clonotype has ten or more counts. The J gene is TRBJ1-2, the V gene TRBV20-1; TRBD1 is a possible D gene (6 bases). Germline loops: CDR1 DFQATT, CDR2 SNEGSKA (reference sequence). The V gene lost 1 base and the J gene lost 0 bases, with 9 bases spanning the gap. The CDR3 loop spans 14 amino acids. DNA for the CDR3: TGCAGTGCTAGAGCGACAGGAGCTAACTATGGCTACACCTTC. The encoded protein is CSARATGANYGYTF.

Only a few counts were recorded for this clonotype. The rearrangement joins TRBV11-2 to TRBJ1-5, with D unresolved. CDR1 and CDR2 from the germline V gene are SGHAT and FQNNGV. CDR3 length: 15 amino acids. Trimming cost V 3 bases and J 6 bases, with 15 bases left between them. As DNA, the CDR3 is TGTGCCAGCAGCTTCTTAGGCGGGAAGACTCAGCCCCAGCATTTT. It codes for CASSFLGGKTQPQHF.

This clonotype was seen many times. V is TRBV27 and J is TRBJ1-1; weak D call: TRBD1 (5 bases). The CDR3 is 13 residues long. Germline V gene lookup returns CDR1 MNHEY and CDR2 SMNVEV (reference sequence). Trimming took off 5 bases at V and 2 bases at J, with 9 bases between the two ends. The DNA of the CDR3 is TGTGCCAGCAGTATACAGGAAAACACTGAAGCTTTCTTT. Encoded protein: CASSIQENTEAFF.

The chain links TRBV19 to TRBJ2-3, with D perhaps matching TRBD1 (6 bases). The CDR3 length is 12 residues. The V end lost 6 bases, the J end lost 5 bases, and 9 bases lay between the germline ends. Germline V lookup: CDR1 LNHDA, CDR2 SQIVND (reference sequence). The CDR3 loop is CASRGARDTQYF. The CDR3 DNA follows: TGTGCCAGTAGGGGGGCAAGAGATACGCAGTATTTT.

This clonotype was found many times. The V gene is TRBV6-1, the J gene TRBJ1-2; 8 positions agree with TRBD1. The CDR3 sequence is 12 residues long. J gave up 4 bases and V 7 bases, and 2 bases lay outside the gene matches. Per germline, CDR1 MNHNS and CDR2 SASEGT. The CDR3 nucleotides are TGTGCCAGCACTGGACAGGGCTATGGCTACACCTTC. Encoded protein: CASTGQGYGYTF.

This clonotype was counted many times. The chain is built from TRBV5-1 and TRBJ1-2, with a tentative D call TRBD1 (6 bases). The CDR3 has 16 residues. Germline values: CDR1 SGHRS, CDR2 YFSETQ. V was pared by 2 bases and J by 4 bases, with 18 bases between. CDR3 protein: CASSLTTGQGGYGYTF. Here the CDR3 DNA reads TGCGCCAGCAGCTTAACGACAGGACAAGGGGGCTATGGCTACACCTTC. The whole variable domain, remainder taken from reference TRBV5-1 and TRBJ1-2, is KAGVTQTPRYLIKTRGQQVTLSCSPISGHRSVSWYQQTPGQGLQFLFEYFSETQRNKGNFPGRFSGRQFSNSRSEMNVSTLELGDSALYLCASSLTTGQGGYGYTFGSGTRLTVV.

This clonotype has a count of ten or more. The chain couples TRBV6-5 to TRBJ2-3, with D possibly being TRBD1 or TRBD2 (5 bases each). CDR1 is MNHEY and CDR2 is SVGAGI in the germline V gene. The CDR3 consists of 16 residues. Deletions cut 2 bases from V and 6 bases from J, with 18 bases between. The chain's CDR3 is CASSYDGGQGVDTQYF. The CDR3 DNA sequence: TGTGCCAGCAGTTACGATGGCGGGCAGGGTGTCGATACGCAGTATTTT.

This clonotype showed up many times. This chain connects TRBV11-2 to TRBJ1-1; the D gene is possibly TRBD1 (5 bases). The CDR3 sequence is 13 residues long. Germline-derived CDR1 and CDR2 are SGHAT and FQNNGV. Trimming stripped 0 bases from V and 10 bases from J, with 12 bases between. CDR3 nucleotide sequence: TGTGCCAGCAGCTTAGATCGGGGCTTAGGAGCTTTCTTT. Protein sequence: CASSLDRGLGAFF.

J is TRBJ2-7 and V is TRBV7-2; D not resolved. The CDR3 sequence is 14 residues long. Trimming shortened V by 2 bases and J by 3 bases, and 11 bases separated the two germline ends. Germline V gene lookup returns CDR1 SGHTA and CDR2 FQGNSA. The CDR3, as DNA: TGTGCCAGCAGCTTAACGCAAGGGATCTACGAGCAGTACTTC. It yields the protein CASSLTQGIYEQYF. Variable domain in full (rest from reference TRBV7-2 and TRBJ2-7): GAGVSQSPSNKVTEKGKDVELRCDPISGHTALYWYRQSLGQGLEFLIYFQGNSAPDKSGLPSDRFSAERTGGSVSTLTIQRTQQEDSAVYLCASSLTQGIYEQYFGPGTRLTVT.

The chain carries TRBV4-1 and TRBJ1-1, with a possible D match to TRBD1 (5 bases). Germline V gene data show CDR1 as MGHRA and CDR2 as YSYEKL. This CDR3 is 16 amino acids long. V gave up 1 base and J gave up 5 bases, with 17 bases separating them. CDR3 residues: CASSQVGRGSRTEAFF. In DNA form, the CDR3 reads TGCGCCAGCAGCCAAGTCGGGAGGGGCAGTCGGACTGAAGCTTTCTTT.

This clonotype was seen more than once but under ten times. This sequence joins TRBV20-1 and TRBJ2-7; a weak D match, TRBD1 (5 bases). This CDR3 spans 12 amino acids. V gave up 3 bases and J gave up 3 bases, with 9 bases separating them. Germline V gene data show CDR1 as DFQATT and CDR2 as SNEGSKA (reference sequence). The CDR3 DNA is TGCAGTGCTAGTAGACAGAGCTACGAGCAGTACTTC. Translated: CSASRQSYEQYF.